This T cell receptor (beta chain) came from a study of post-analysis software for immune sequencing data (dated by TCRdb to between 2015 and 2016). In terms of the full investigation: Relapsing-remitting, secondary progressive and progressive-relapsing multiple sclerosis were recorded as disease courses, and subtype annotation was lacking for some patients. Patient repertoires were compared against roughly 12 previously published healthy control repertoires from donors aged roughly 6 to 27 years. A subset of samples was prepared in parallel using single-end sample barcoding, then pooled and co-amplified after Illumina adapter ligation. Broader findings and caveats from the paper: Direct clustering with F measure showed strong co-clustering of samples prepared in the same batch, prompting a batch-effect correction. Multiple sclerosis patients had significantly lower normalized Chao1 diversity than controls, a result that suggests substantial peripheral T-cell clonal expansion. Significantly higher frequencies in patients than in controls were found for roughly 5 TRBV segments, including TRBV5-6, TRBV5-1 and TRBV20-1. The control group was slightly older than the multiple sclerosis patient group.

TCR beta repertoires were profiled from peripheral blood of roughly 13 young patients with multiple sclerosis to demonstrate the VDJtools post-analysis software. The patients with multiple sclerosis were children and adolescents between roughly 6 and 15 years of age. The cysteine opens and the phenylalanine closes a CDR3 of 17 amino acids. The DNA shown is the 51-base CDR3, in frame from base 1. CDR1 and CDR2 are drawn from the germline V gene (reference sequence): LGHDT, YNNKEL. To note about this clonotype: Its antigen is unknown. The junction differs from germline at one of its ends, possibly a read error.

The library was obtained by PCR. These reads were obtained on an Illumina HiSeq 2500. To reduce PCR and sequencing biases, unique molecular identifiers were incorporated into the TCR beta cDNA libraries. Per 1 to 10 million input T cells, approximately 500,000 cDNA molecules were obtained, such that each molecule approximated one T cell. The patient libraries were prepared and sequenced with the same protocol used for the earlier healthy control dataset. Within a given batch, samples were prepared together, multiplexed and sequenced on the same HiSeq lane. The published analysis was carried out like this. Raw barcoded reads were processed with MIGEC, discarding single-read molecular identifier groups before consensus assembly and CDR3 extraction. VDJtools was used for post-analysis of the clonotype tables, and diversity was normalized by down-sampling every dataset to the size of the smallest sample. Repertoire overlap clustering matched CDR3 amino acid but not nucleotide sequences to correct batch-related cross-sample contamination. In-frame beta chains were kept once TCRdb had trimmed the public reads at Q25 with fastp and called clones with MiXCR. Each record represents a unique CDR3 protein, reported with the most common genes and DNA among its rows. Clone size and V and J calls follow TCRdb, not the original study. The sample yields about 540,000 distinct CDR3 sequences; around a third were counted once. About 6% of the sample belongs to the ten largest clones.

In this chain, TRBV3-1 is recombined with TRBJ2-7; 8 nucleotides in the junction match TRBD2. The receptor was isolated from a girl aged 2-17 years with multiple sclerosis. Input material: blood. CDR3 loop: CASSLRKVGGGSDEQYF. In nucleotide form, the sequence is TGTGCCAGCAGCCTCCGGAAGGTTGGCGGGGGGTCGGACGAACAGTACTTC.